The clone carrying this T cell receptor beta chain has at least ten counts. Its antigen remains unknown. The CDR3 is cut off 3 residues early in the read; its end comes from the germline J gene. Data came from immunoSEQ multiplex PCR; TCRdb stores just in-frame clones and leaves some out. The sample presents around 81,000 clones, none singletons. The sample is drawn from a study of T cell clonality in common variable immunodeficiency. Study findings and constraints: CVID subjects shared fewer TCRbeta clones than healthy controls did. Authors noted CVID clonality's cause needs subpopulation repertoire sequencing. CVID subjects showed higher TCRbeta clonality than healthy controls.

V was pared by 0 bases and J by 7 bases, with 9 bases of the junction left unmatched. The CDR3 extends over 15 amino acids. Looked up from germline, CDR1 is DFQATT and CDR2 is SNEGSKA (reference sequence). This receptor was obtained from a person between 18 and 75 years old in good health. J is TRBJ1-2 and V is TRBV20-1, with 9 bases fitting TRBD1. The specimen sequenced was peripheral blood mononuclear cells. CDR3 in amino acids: CSARDPGTGYGGYTF. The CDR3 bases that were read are TGCAGTGCTAGAGATCCCGGGACAGGGTACGGTGGC.